These 18 T cell receptor beta chains originate from one sample sequenced in a study of T cell responses to AZD1222 COVID-19 vaccine. The table came from immunoSEQ multiplex PCR; TCRdb's copy has only in-frame clones and leaves some out. The sample includes 150,000 to 200,000 clones, approximately 90% of them seen just once. Sequencing was performed on peripheral blood, taken 28 days after the second AZD1222 dose. The receptors here all came from an adult who received the AZD1222 COVID-19 vaccine.

This clone is a singleton in its sample. J is TRBJ2-5 and V is TRBV13, with TRBD2 matching over 9 bases. The V segment lost 3 bases and the J segment 1 base; nucleotides outside the gene matches: 0. Germline V gene sequence: CDR1 PRHDT, CDR2 FYEKMQ (reference sequence). The CDR3 is made up of 14 amino acids. CDR3 region: CASSFSGSQETQYF. The CDR3, as DNA: TGTGCCAGCAGCTTTAGCGGGAGCCAAGAGACCCAGTACTTC.

The chain has TRBV27 and TRBJ1-5; D is undetermined. V was shortened by 4 bases and J by 4 bases, with 11 bases between the two germline ends. The CDR3 runs 14 residues. Germline V lookup: CDR1 MNHEY, CDR2 SMNVEV (reference sequence). The CDR3 DNA reads as TGTGCCAGCAGTTCCGTTGACCCAAATCAGCCCCAGCATTTT. Translating gives CASSSVDPNQPQHF.

This clone appeared a single time. CDR3 nucleotide sequence: TGTGCCAGCAGCTTAGAAGCAGGGGCTGGGCGGGAAAAACTGTTTTTT. Encoded protein: CASSLEAGAGREKLFF. The rearrangement links TRBV7-2 to TRBJ1-4; D possibly corresponds to TRBD1 (6 bases). Germline CDR1 is SGHTA and CDR2 is FQGNSA. The CDR3 consists of 16 residues. The V gene lost 1 base and the J gene lost 8 bases, with 17 bases spanning the gap. The variable domain in full, with the rest retrieved from reference TRBV7-2 and TRBJ1-4, is GAGVSQSPSNKVTEKGKDVELRCDPISGHTALYWYRQSLGQGLEFLIYFQGNSAPDKSGLPSDRFSAERTGGSVSTLTIQRTQQEDSAVYLCASSLEAGAGREKLFFGSGTQLSVL.

V is TRBV27 and J is TRBJ2-7; D might be TRBD1 (6 bases). The V end lost 8 bases, the J end lost 1 base, and 9 bases lay between the germline ends. CDR1 and CDR2 from the germline V gene are MNHEY and SMNVEV (reference sequence). The CDR3 loop spans 12 amino acids. CDR3 sequence (DNA): TGTGCCAGCGGTGACAGGTCCTACGAGCAGTACTTC. This codes for CASGDRSYEQYF.

In this sample, this clone turned up many times. The chain recombines TRBV10-1 with TRBJ1-5; the D gene is possibly TRBD1 (5 bases). The CDR3 runs 14 residues. With 11 bases removed from V and 0 bases from J, the gap between germline ends came to 14 bases. The V gene's germline CDR1 is WNHNN and CDR2 SYGVQD (reference sequence). The CDR3 protein is CAVIGDPSNQPQHF. In DNA, the CDR3 is TGCGCCGTCATTGGGGACCCTAGCAATCAGCCCCAGCATTTT.

The rearrangement uses TRBV18 and TRBJ2-7; TRBD2 aligns across 13 bases. The CDR3 has 13 amino acids. V lost 3 bases to trimming and J lost 8 bases; unmatched junction nucleotides: 1. The germline gives CDR1 KGHSH, CDR2 LQKENI. CDR3 region: CASSPGTSGKQYF. CDR3 DNA sequence: TGTGCCAGCTCACCCGGGACTAGCGGGAAGCAGTACTTC.

In its sample, this clone was seen once. The rearrangement uses TRBV10-3 and TRBJ2-1; 7 nucleotides align to TRBD2. Germline lookup yields CDR1 ENHRY and CDR2 SYGVKD. Trimming cost V 7 bases and J 5 bases; bases outside gene matches: 8. The CDR3 totals 14 residues. This CDR3 reads CAIMGRGGDNEQFF. The CDR3 coding sequence is TGTGCCATCATGGGGCGCGGGGGAGACAATGAGCAGTTCTTC.

V usage is TRBV18 and J usage is TRBJ1-1; D gene ambiguous. The CDR3 extends over 16 amino acids. V dropped 6 bases and J dropped 1 base, with 18 bases sitting between them. The germline V gene has CDR1 KGHSH and CDR2 LQKENI. For the CDR3, the DNA is TGTGCCAGCTCCCCCGAGACTGGAGGATCGAACACTGAAGCTTTCTTT. Translated: CASSPETGGSNTEAFF. The whole variable domain, filled in from reference TRBV18 and TRBJ1-1, reads NAGVMQNPRHLVRRRGQEARLRCSPMKGHSHVYWYRQLPEEGLKFMVYLQKENIIDESGMPKERFSAEFPKEGPSILRIQQVVRGDSAAYFCASSPETGGSNTEAFFGQGTRLTVV.

The CDR3 DNA is TGTGCCAGCAGCACCTCGACAGGGGCAGAGACCCAGTACTTC. Encoded protein: CASSTSTGAETQYF. This chain links TRBV11-2 with TRBJ2-5; 8 bases are a match to TRBD1. The CDR3 is 14 residues long. Per the germline V gene, CDR1 is SGHAT and CDR2 is FQNNGV. J lost 4 bases, V lost 5 bases, and 6 bases had no gene match.

V gene TRBV5-4 combines with J gene TRBJ2-7; the match to TRBD1 covers 8 bases. Germline V CDR1 and CDR2: SGHNT, YYREEE (reference sequence). The CDR3 runs to 14 residues. The V and J ends lost 3 bases and 0 bases, in that order; junction bases with no gene match: 2. CDR3 DNA: TGTGCCAGCAGCTCCAGGGGGCCCTCCTACGAGCAGTACTTC. Its protein product is CASSSRGPSYEQYF.

The J gene is TRBJ2-3, the V gene TRBV7-6, with D perhaps TRBD2 (6 bases). The germline V gene has CDR1 SGHVS and CDR2 FNYEAQ. Trimming stripped 1 base from V and 5 bases from J, with 13 bases between. The CDR3 has 15 residues. The CDR3 is CASSLGGRRQDTQYF. CDR3 in DNA: TGTGCCAGCAGCTTAGGTGGGAGGCGCCAAGATACGCAGTATTTT.

V is TRBV19 and J is TRBJ2-1; 8 positions agree with TRBD1. CDR3 length: 15 residues. From germline, CDR1 is LNHDA and CDR2 SQIVND (reference sequence). V dropped 4 bases and J dropped 4; count of bases not matched to a gene: 6. In nucleotides, the CDR3 is TGTGCCAGTAGTAAGCCAGGGGGCTCATACAATGAGCAGTTCTTC. It specifies CASSKPGGSYNEQFF.

This rearrangement joins TRBV4-3 to TRBJ2-3, with D possibly TRBD1 on 6 matching bases. CDR1 LGHNA and CDR2 YSLEER come from the germline V gene. This CDR3 is 17 amino acids long. V was cut by 0 bases and J by 2 bases, with 15 bases left in between. CDR3 loop: CASSQDRPGQLTDTQYF. CDR3 nucleotide sequence: TGCGCCAGCAGCCAAGATCGCCCCGGACAGCTCACAGATACGCAGTATTTT.

This chain uses TRBV9 with TRBJ2-5; possibly TRBD2 for D (5 bases). Germline CDR1 SGDLS, CDR2 YYNGEE. This CDR3 has 14 residues. Deletions cut 3 bases from V and 5 bases from J, with 14 bases between. The CDR3 sequence is CASSGGPLPETQYF. CDR3 coding DNA: TGTGCCAGCAGCGGAGGGCCTCTCCCGGAGACCCAGTACTTC.

This chain's CDR3 is CASSLLPGGRGDTQYF. The CDR3, as DNA: TGTGCCAGCAGCCTGCTTCCAGGCGGGAGAGGGGATACGCAGTATTTT. The rearrangement joins TRBV3-1 (or the pseudogene TRBV3-2) to TRBJ2-3, with TRBD2 identical over 7 bases. V trimming: 4 bases; J trimming: 6 bases; junction bases outside the gene matches: 13. Germline V lookup: CDR1 LGHDT, CDR2 YNNKEL (reference sequence). The length of the CDR3 is 16 residues.

V gene TRBV27 combines with J gene TRBJ2-1, with D perhaps assigned TRBD1 or TRBD2 (5 bases each). The CDR3 runs 15 residues. The V end lost 5 bases, the J end lost 0 bases, and 11 bases lay between the germline ends. CDR1 is MNHEY, CDR2 SMNVEV, per germline (reference sequence). CDR3 loop: CASSPGPTSYNEQFF. The CDR3 DNA reads as TGTGCCAGCAGTCCGGGACCGACCTCCTACAATGAGCAGTTCTTC.

The chain uses TRBV19 and TRBJ2-5; 7 bases are shared with TRBD1. V dropped 4 bases and J dropped 5; count of bases not matched to a gene: 10. CDR3 length equals 15 residues. Germline V CDR1 and CDR2: LNHDA, SQIVND (reference sequence). CDR3 sequence (DNA): TGTGCCAGTAGTAGCCTCGTACAGGGGCGGGAGACCCAGTACTTC. Translating gives CASSSLVQGRETQYF.

This clone was recorded only once. The chain has TRBV19 and TRBJ2-7; 8 bases match TRBD2. Per the germline V gene, CDR1 is LNHDA and CDR2 is SQIVND (reference sequence). The CDR3 covers 15 residues. The V segment lost 5 bases and the J segment 1 base; nucleotides outside the gene matches: 7. CDR3 sequence reads: CASSSTGGRSYEQYF. The CDR3 bases are TGTGCCAGTAGTTCCACGGGGGGGAGATCCTACGAGCAGTACTTC.